This paragraph reports one T cell receptor (beta chain). TCRdb's table, derived via immunoSEQ multiplex PCR, lists solely in-frame clones and lacks some. The table records 150,000 to 200,000 clones, 80% to 90% of them present only once. The entry originates in a study of cytomegalovirus exposure and HLA in healthy donors. The V end lost 3 bases, the J end lost 0 bases, and 11 bases lay between the germline ends. Looked up from germline, CDR1 is SGHVS and CDR2 is FQNEAQ. This CDR3 region has 15 residues. The receptor comes from a woman aged 18 to 35 in good health and CMV-seronegative. This sequence joins TRBV7-8 and TRBJ2-5; D might be TRBD1 (6 bases). Source material: PBMCs. The DNA for the CDR3 is TGTGCCAGCAGCTTGCCTCAGGGGAACCAAGAGACCCAGTACTTC. This gives the protein CASSLPQGNQETQYF.